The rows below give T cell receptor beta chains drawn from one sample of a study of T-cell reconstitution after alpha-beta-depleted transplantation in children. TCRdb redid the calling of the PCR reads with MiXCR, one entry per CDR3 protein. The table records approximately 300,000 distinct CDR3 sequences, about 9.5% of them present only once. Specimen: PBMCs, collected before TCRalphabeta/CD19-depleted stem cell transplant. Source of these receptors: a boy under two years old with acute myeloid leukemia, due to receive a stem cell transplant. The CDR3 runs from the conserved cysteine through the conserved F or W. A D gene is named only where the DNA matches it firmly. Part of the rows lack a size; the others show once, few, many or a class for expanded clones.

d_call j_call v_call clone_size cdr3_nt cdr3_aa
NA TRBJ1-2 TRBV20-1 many TGCAGTGCTAGTACTTCCGGTTGGGGTCACTACACCTTC CSASTSGWGHYTF
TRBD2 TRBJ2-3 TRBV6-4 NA TGTGCCAGCAGTGACTCGGGACTACCAGATACGCAGTATTTT CASSDSGLPDTQYF
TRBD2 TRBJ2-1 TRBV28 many TGTGCCAGCAGTTTATCCGTGGGACTAGCGGGAGTCTTTTCATACAATGAGCAGTTCTTC CASSLSVGLAGVFSYNEQFF
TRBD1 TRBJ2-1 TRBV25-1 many TGTGCCAGCAGTGATTCAGGGGGTAATGAGCAGTTCTTC CASSDSGGNEQFF
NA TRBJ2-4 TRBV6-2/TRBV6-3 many TGTGCCAGCAGCCGCCGGACAGGAGGGAACATTCAGTACTTC CASSRRTGGNIQYF
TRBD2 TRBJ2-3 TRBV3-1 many TGTGCCAGCAGCCAAATCGGGCTAGCGGGGGGCACAGATACGCAGTATTTT CASSQIGLAGGTDTQYF
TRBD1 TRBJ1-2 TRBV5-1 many TGCGCCAGCGGTGGGACAGGGGACGGCTACACCTTC CASGGTGDGYTF
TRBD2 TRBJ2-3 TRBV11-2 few TGTGCCAGCAGCCGAGCACCCTCTCCCCTAGCGGGAGGGGATACGCAGTATTTT CASSRAPSPLAGGDTQYF
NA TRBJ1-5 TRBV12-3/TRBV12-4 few TGTGCCAGCAGTTTAGAGGAAGGCAATCAGCCCCAGCATTTT CASSLEEGNQPQHF
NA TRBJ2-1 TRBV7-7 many TGTGCTAGCAGCGTAGGGCGGTACGATGAGCAGTTCTTC CASSVGRYDEQFF
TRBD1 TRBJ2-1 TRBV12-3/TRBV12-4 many TGTGCCAGCAGTCCTACAGGGGTAAGAGGGAATGAGCAGTTCTTC CASSPTGVRGNEQFF
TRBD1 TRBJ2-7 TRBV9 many TGTGCCAGCACCCCGACAGGGGGAGGCTACGAGCAGTACTTC CASTPTGGGYEQYF
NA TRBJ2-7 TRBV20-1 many TGCAGTGCTAGAGTCCTAGGCGGGGCCTCCTACGAGCAGTACTTC CSARVLGGASYEQYF
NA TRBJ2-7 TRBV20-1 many TGCAGTGCTCGTCAGGTACTCTCCTACGAGCAGTACTTC CSARQVLSYEQYF
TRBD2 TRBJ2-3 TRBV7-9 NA TGTGCCGGGAGGGCTCGGACAGATACGCAGTATTTT CAGRARTDTQYF
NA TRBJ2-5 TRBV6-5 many TGTGCCAGCAGTTACTCCGTTGAGGGGGGGGAGACCCAGTACTTC CASSYSVEGGETQYF
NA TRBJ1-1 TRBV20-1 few TGCAGTGCTATTGATAGCAGGGTGATGAGTACTGAAGCTTTCTTT CSAIDSRVMSTEAFF
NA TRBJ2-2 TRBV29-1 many TGCAGCGTTCTAACCGGGGAGCTGTTTTTT CSVLTGELFF
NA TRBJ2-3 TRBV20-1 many TGCAGTGCTATGGGGACACCTAGCACAGATACGCAGTATTTT CSAMGTPSTDTQYF
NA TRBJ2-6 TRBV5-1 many TGCGCCAGCAGCTTGGTAGTCTCTGGGGCCAACGTCCTGACTTTC CASSLVVSGANVLTF
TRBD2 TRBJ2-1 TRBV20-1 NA TGCAGTGCTAGAGATCTCTTTGGACTAGCGGGAGGGCCGAATAATGAGCAGTTCTTC CSARDLFGLAGGPNNEQFF
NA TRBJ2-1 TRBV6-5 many TGTGCCAGCAGTAAATCCGGGCGGTGCTACTTC CASSKSGRCYF
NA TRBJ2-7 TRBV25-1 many TGTGCCAGCAGTGAATCTGGGACAAACTACGAGCAGTACTTC CASSESGTNYEQYF
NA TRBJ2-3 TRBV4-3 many TGCGCCAGCAGCCACCCCGACTATTTCCTTGGCACAGATACGCAGTATTTT CASSHPDYFLGTDTQYF
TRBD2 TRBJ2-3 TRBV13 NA TGTGCCAGCAGCTTAGTTTCGCGAGCGGGGGTCACAGATACGCAGTATTTT CASSLVSRAGVTDTQYF
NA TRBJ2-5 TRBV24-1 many TGTGCCACCAGTGACCCGGGACACCAAGAGACCCAGTACTTC CATSDPGHQETQYF
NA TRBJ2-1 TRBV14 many TGTGCCAGCAGCCAACCCCTGGACAATGAGCAGTTCTTC CASSQPLDNEQFF
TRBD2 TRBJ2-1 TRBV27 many TGTGCCAGCACGGGGGGGGGCAGCAATGAGCAGTTCTTC CASTGGGSNEQFF
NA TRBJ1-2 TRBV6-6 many TGTGCCAGCAGTCACGAGGCCGTTAGGGGCTACACCTTC CASSHEAVRGYTF
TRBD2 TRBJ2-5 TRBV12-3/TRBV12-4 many TGTGCCAGCAGACTTCCCCGGGGGGGCCAAGAGACCCAGTACTTC CASRLPRGGQETQYF
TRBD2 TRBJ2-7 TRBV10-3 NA TGTGCCATCAGTGCGGGTCTGGGCGGGAGTAAGGGCTACGAGCAGTACTTC CAISAGLGGSKGYEQYF
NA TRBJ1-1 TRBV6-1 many TGTGCCAGCAGTGAGACAGTGAATGAAGCTTTCTTT CASSETVNEAFF
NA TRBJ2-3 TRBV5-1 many TGCGCCAGCAGGTCGGGAGAGGGAAATACGCAGTATTTT CASRSGEGNTQYF
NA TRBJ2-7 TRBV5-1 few TGCGCCAGCAGTCTAGGGCCGGGGTTTACCTACGAGCAGTACTTC CASSLGPGFTYEQYF
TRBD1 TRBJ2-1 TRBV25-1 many TGTGCCAGCAGTGGGGTACGGGGACAGGGGCCCTACAATGAGCAGTTCTTC CASSGVRGQGPYNEQFF
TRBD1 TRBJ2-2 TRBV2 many TGTGCCAGCAGTTTAAGGGGGACAGGGTGGAGAACCGGGGAGCTGTTTTTT CASSLRGTGWRTGELFF
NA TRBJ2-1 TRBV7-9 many TGTGCCAGCAGCTTTGGGACTCACAATGAGCAGTTCTTC CASSFGTHNEQFF
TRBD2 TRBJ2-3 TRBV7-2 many TGTGCCAGCAGCTTAAGGGTGTGGGGACTAGCGGGAGGGCTTGTAGATACGCAGTATTTT CASSLRVWGLAGGLVDTQYF
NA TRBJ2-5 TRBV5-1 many TGCGCCAGCAGCCCAGGGACATTTCAAGAGACCCAGTACTTC CASSPGTFQETQYF
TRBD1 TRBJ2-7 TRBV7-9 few TGTGCCAGCAGCTCCCTCGGGACAGGTTTTGGGGGGGAGCAGTACTTC CASSSLGTGFGGEQYF
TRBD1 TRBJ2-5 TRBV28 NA TGTGCCAGCAGACCCACAGGGGCGGAGACCCAGTACTTC CASRPTGAETQYF
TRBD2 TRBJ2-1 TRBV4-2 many TGTGCCAGCAGCCAAGAAGGGACTAGCGGGGTTTTTGTGCAGTTCTTC CASSQEGTSGVFVQFF
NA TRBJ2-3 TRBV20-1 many TGCAGTGCTAGAGACCCCTTAGCGCCACCCGTCGATACGCAGTATTTT CSARDPLAPPVDTQYF
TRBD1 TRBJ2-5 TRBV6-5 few TGTGCCAGCAGTTACACAGGGGTAGTAGGGACCCAGTACTTC CASSYTGVVGTQYF
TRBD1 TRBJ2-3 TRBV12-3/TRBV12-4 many TGTGCCAGCAGTTACCCGACAGGGGGAACAGATACGCAGTATTTT CASSYPTGGTDTQYF
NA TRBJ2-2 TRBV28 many TGTGCCACCGCGTCGGTCAGATGGACAGCGAACACCGGGGAGCTGTTTTTT CATASVRWTANTGELFF
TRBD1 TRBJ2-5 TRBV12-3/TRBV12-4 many TGTGCCAGCAGGCCGGACAGGGGGGAGACCCAGTACTTC CASRPDRGETQYF
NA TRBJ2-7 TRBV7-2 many TGTGCCAGCAGCTTAGTAGGTGAGCTCTACGAGCAGTACTTC CASSLVGELYEQYF
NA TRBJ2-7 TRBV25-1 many TGTGCCAGCAGGGAAGGAGGTTCCTACGAGCAGTACTTC CASREGGSYEQYF
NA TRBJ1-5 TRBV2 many TGTGCCAGCGGGAATTCGGGGGCGAGCAATCAGCCCCAGCATTTT CASGNSGASNQPQHF